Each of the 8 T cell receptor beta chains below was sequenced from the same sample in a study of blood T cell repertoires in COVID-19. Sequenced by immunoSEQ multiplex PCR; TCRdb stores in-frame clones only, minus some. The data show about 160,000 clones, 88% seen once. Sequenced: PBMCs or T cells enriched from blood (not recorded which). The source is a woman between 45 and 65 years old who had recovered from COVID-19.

The CDR3: CASSENTANTIYF. As DNA, the CDR3 is TGTGCCAGCAGCGAGAATACCGCAAACACCATATATTTT. The chain carries TRBV6-5 and TRBJ1-3; D call uncertain. Germline lookup yields CDR1 MNHEY and CDR2 SVGAGI. The CDR3 sequence is 13 residues long. The V and J ends lost 6 bases and 6 bases respectively, with 12 bases between them.

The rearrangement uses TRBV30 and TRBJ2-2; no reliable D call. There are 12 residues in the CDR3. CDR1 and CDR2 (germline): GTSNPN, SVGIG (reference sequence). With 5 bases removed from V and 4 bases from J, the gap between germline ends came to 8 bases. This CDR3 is CAWSEATGELFF. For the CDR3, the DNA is TGTGCCTGGTCTGAAGCCACCGGGGAGCTGTTTTTT.

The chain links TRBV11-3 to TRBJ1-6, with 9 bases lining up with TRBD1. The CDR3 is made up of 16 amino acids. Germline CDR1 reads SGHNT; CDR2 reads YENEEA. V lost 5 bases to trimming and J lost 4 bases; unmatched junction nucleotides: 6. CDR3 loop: CASSPRQGEYNSPLHF. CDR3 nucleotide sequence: TGTGCCAGCAGCCCCCGACAGGGGGAGTATAATTCACCCCTCCACTTT.

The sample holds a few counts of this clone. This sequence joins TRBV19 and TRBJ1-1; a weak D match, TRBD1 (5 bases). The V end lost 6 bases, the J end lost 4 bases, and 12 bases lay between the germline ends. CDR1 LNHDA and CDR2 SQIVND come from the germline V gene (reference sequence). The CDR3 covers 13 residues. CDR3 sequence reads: CASRKEGTTEAFF. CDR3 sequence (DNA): TGTGCCAGTAGGAAGGAGGGGACCACTGAAGCTTTCTTT. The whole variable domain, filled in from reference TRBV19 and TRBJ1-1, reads DGGITQSPKYLFRKEGQNVTLSCEQNLNHDAMYWYRQDPGQGLRLIYYSQIVNDFQKGDIAEGYSVSREKKESFPLTVTSAQKNPTAFYLCASRKEGTTEAFFGQGTRLTVV.

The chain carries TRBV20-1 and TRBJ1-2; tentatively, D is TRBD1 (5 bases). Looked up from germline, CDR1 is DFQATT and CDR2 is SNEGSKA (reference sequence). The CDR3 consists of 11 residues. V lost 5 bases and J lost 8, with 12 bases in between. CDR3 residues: CSAFDRLGYTF. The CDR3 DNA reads TGCAGTGCTTTTGACAGACTCGGCTACACCTTC.

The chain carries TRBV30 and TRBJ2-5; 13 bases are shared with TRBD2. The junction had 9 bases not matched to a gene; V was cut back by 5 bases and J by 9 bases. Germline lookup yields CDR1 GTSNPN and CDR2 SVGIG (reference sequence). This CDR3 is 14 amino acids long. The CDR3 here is CAWLGTSGVRAQYF. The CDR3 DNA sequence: TGTGCCTGGTTAGGGACTAGCGGGGTCCGGGCCCAGTACTTC.

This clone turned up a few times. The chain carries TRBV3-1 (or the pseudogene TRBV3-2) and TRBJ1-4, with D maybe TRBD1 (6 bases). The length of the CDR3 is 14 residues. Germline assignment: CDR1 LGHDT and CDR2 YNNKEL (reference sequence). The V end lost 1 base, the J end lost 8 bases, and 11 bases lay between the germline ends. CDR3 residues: CASSQGGGAEKLFF. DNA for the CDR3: TGTGCCAGCAGCCAAGGCGGGGGCGCAGAAAAACTGTTTTTT.

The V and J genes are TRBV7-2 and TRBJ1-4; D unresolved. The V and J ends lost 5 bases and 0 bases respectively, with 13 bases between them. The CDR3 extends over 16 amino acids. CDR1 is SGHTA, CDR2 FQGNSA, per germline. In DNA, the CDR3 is TGTGCCAGCAGCCCCCGGGGAGTTGCAACTAATGAAAAACTGTTTTTT. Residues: CASSPRGVATNEKLFF.